This T cell receptor beta chain was observed in a study of OX40 agonist ivuxolimab in advanced cancers. Notes on this clone: Sequence at one end of the junction differs from germline and may be a read error.

The data were produced by immunoSEQ multiplex PCR, yet TCRdb's version contains in-frame clones alone and is incomplete. This sample carries some 66,000 clones, 85% of them seen once, and the ten largest clones take under 0.9%. The CDR3 sequence is 13 residues long. Germline CDR1 is GTSNPN and CDR2 is SVGIG (reference sequence). This material consisted of CD4+ or CD8+ T cells sorted from blood, taken in a trial of the OX40 agonist ivuxolimab. This TCR was sampled from an adult with an advanced solid tumor such as melanoma, head and neck, liver or kidney cancer. The chain recombines TRBV30 with TRBJ2-3, with TRBD2 matching 8 bases. In DNA form, the CDR3 reads TGTGCCTCCAATACCCGAGCGGGGGACCCTCAGGATTTT. This encodes CASNTRAGDPQDF.